These 23 T cell receptor beta chains were sequenced from one sample in a study of T-cell reconstitution after alpha-beta-depleted transplantation in children. Preparation of the TCRbeta library involved a method that used unique molecular identifiers. TCRdb re-analysed the PCR reads in MiXCR, keeping a single row per CDR3 protein. The sample contains around 960,000 distinct CDR3 sequences, about 29% of which appear only once. This sample comprised PBMCs, mostly from graft donor cells, obtained 360 days after TCRalphabeta/CD19-depleted stem cell transplant. The source of these receptors is a boy less than two years old who had a stem cell transplant for SCID, so the T cells may come from the graft donor.

The chain recombines TRBV27 with TRBJ2-7, with 8 bases identical to TRBD1. The length of the CDR3 is 15 residues. Trimming removed 5 bases from V and 1 base from J; junction bases left unmatched: 7. Germline lookup yields CDR1 MNHEY and CDR2 SMNVEV (reference sequence). CDR3 residues: CASSPNRDRSYEQYF. For the CDR3, the DNA is TGTGCCAGCAGTCCAAACCGGGACAGGTCCTACGAGCAGTACTTC.

The genes are TRBV3-1 and TRBJ2-1; D is perhaps TRBD2 (6 bases). V shed 1 base and J shed 7 bases, with 8 bases lying between them. CDR3 length: 13 amino acids. Germline CDR1 LGHDT, CDR2 YNNKEL (reference sequence). The DNA for the CDR3 is TGTGCCAGCAGCCAAGGCGGGGCAAATGAGCAGTTCTTC. Translation: CASSQGGANEQFF.

The chain has TRBV15 and TRBJ2-5, with 8 bases identical to TRBD1. V was pared by 1 base and J by 6 bases, with 10 bases of the junction left unmatched. There are 16 residues in the CDR3. Germline CDR1 is LNHNV and CDR2 is YYDKDF (reference sequence). CDR3 coding DNA: TGTGCCACCAGCAGAGTGGGTGCAGGGGGCGGTAAGACCCAGTACTTC. It codes for CATSRVGAGGGKTQYF.

This clonotype was detected a few times. The rearrangement uses TRBV13 and TRBJ2-5; possible D gene TRBD2, 5 bases. Per germline, CDR1 PRHDT and CDR2 FYEKMQ (reference sequence). V lost 4 bases to trimming and J lost 2 bases, with 11 bases between them. The CDR3 is 14 residues long. CDR3 DNA sequence: TGTGCCAGCAGCTCCCGGGGTCTTCAAGAGACCCAGTACTTC. Its protein product is CASSSRGLQETQYF.

This clonotype has only a few counts. The chain employs TRBV9 and TRBJ2-1; D gene ambiguous. This CDR3 has 14 amino acids. The V end was cut by 0 bases, the J end by 7 bases, with 11 bases between. Germline loops: CDR1 SGDLS, CDR2 YYNGEE. CDR3 sequence: CASSVVQTVNEQFF. The DNA for the CDR3 is TGTGCCAGCAGCGTAGTCCAGACGGTGAATGAGCAGTTCTTC. Full variable domain (remainder filled in from reference TRBV9 and TRBJ2-1): DSGVTQTPKHLITATGQRVTLRCSPRSGDLSVYWYQQSLDQGLQFLIQYYNGEERAKGNILERFSAQQFPDLHSELNLSSLELGDSALYFCASSVVQTVNEQFFGPGTRLTVL.

The chain links TRBV25-1 to TRBJ2-7; possible D gene TRBD1, 6 bases. Per the germline V gene, CDR1 is MGHDK and CDR2 is SYGVNS. The CDR3 runs to 17 residues. Trimming took off 4 bases at V and 0 bases at J, with 19 bases between the two ends. DNA for the CDR3: TGTGCCAGCAGTGGGGGACCTACAGGGAGCCTCTCCTACGAGCAGTACTTC. Protein: CASSGGPTGSLSYEQYF.

This clonotype was seen more than once but under ten times. V is TRBV5-1 and J is TRBJ1-2; TRBD1 matches 10 bases. Germline CDR1 SGHRS, CDR2 YFSETQ. The length of the CDR3 is 14 residues. Trimming cost V 0 bases and J 5 bases; bases outside gene matches: 1. The CDR3 region is CASSLEGQGYGYTF. CDR3 bases: TGCGCCAGCAGCTTGGAGGGACAGGGGTATGGCTACACCTTC.

The chain has TRBV6-1 and TRBJ2-1; 13 nucleotides align to TRBD2. The germline CDR1 and CDR2 sequences are MNHNS and SASEGT. This CDR3 has 15 residues. The V gene end was trimmed by 5 bases and the J gene end by 5 bases; junction bases not matched to a gene: 3. CDR3 nucleotide sequence: TGTGCCAGCAGTCAACTAGCGGGGGGGCACAATGAGCAGTTCTTC. This sequence encodes CASSQLAGGHNEQFF.

There are a few counts of this clonotype. V usage is TRBV20-1 and J usage is TRBJ2-3; possibly TRBD2 for D (6 bases). V was clipped by 6 bases and J by 1 base, with 11 bases between them. The CDR3 totals 13 residues. Germline-derived CDR1 and CDR2 are DFQATT and SNEGSKA (reference sequence). In DNA form, the CDR3 reads TGCAGTGCCGCTGGAGGGGGCACAGATACGCAGTATTTT. Residues: CSAAGGGTDTQYF.

Ten or more counts support this clonotype. The V and J genes are TRBV12-3 or TRBV12-4 and TRBJ2-3, with no clear D. There are 15 residues in the CDR3. Trimming took off 6 bases at V and 1 base at J, with 14 bases between the two ends. CDR3 sequence reads: CASSPGLGGTDTQYF. Written as DNA, the CDR3 is TGTGCCAGCAGCCCTGGCCTGGGCGGCACAGATACGCAGTATTTT.

The sample holds many counts of this clonotype. V gene TRBV5-8 combines with J gene TRBJ2-3; perhaps TRBD1 as D (5 bases). This CDR3 is built from 14 residues. Germline V lookup: CDR1 SGHTS, CDR2 YDEGEE. V lost 1 base and J lost 3, with 9 bases in between. In DNA, the CDR3 is TGTGCCAGCAGCTTGCGACAGCCTACAGATACGCAGTATTTT. Its translation is CASSLRQPTDTQYF. Full variable domain (outside the CDR3, taken from reference TRBV5-8 and TRBJ2-3): EAGVTQSPTHLIKTRGQQATLRCSPISGHTSVYWYQQALGLGLQFLLWYDEGEERNRGNFPPRFSGRQFPNYSSELNVNALELEDSALYLCASSLRQPTDTQYFGPGTRLTVL.

The V call is TRBV20-1, the J call TRBJ1-2; D possibly corresponds to TRBD1 (6 bases). The CDR3 extends over 13 amino acids. Germline values: CDR1 DFQATT, CDR2 SNEGSKA (reference sequence). V gave up 5 bases and J gave up 3 bases, with 13 bases separating them. CDR3 sequence (DNA): TGCAGTGCTTCTCAGGGGATTGACTATGGCTACACCTTC. This encodes CSASQGIDYGYTF.

This clonotype was found a few times. J is TRBJ2-5 and V is TRBV7-9, with TRBD2 matching over 9 bases. Germline V CDR1 and CDR2: SEHNR, FQNEAQ (reference sequence). Trimming at V came to 1 base and at J to 3 bases, leaving 12 bases not matched to a gene. The CDR3 has 18 residues. Here the CDR3 reads CASSLVVVRLAGKETQYF. The CDR3 coding sequence is TGTGCCAGCAGCTTAGTAGTCGTAAGGCTAGCGGGGAAAGAGACCCAGTACTTC.

This clonotype was counted only a few times. The chain has TRBV20-1 and TRBJ2-1; 10 bases map to TRBD2. Germline loops: CDR1 DFQATT, CDR2 SNEGSKA (reference sequence). The CDR3 totals 15 residues. Trimming took 3 bases from V and 5 from J; bases not matched to a gene: 7. CDR3 residues: CSARELAGLDNEQFF. In nucleotides, the CDR3 is TGCAGTGCTAGGGAACTAGCGGGATTAGACAATGAGCAGTTCTTC.

The table lists this clonotype with a few counts. The chain combines TRBV24-1 with TRBJ1-2, with D uncertain. Germline lookup yields CDR1 KGHDR and CDR2 SFDVKD. The CDR3 has 15 amino acids. Trimming took off 0 bases at V and 7 bases at J, with 14 bases between the two ends. For the CDR3, the DNA is TGTGCCACCAGTGATTTGGCAGGTACAAAGACTGGCTACACCTTC. It translates to CATSDLAGTKTGYTF.

V is TRBV10-3 and J is TRBJ2-1; D may be TRBD2 (6 bases). CDR1 is ENHRY and CDR2 is SYGVKD in the germline V gene. CDR3 size: 15 residues. The V gene lost 0 bases and the J gene lost 6 bases, with 12 bases spanning the gap. CDR3 residues: CAISESWGLGNEQFF. CDR3 DNA: TGTGCCATCAGTGAGTCGTGGGGACTGGGCAATGAGCAGTTCTTC.

This chain joins TRBV7-3 and TRBJ1-5; tentative D call: TRBD1 (6 bases). The V end lost 0 bases, the J end lost 6 bases, and 15 bases lay between the germline ends. Germline CDR1 SGHTA, CDR2 FQGTGA. There are 16 residues in the CDR3. As DNA, the CDR3 is TGTGCCAGCAGCTTAACCCACACAGGGTCTTTTCAGCCCCAGCATTTT. This codes for CASSLTHTGSFQPQHF. Drawing the rest from reference TRBV7-3 and TRBJ1-5, the complete variable domain is GAGVSQTPSNKVTEKGKYVELRCDPISGHTALYWYRQSLGQGPEFLIYFQGTGAADDSGLPNDRFFAVRPEGSVSTLKIQRTERGDSAVYLCASSLTHTGSFQPQHFGDGTRLSIL.

The chain combines TRBV7-8 with TRBJ2-5; D is tentatively TRBD1 or TRBD2 (5 bases each). The CDR3 spans 16 residues. Trimming cost V 1 base and J 2 bases, with 14 bases left between them. Per the germline V gene, CDR1 is SGHVS and CDR2 is FQNEAQ. The CDR3 DNA reads TGTGCCAGCAGCTTAGGTGATGGGACCCCACAAGAGACCCAGTACTTC. This sequence encodes CASSLGDGTPQETQYF.

The chain carries TRBV20-1 and TRBJ2-3; unclear D gene. Deletions cut 5 bases from V and 6 bases from J, with 12 bases between. CDR1 and CDR2 (germline): DFQATT, SNEGSKA (reference sequence). CDR3 length equals 12 residues. The DNA of the CDR3 is TGCAGTGCTTGGGATTCCGGGGATACGCAGTATTTT. This sequence encodes CSAWDSGDTQYF.

The chain links TRBV9 to TRBJ1-3; the match to TRBD1 covers 7 bases. The CDR3 contains 16 residues. Germline V gene lookup returns CDR1 SGDLS and CDR2 YYNGEE. After removal of 3 bases from V and 0 bases from J, the junction contained 6 bases not matched to a gene. The CDR3 DNA is TGTGCCAGCAGCGACAGGGGTGGAAGCTCTGGAAACACCATATATTTT. Its translation is CASSDRGGSSGNTIYF.

This sequence joins TRBV7-9 and TRBJ1-1; 7 bases line up with TRBD1. V dropped 0 bases and J dropped 8; count of bases not matched to a gene: 6. The length of the CDR3 is 14 residues. Germline V lookup: CDR1 SEHNR, CDR2 FQNEAQ (reference sequence). The CDR3 DNA is TGTGCCAGCAGCTTAGCGATTGGACAGGACGAAGCTTTCTTT. Protein product: CASSLAIGQDEAFF. Filled out from reference TRBV7-9 and TRBJ1-1, the complete variable domain reads DTGVSQNPRHKITKRGQNVTFRCDPISEHNRLYWYRQTLGQGPEFLTYFQNEAQLEKSRLLSDRFSAERPKGSFSTLEIQRTEQGDSAMYLCASSLAIGQDEAFFGQGTRLTVV.

In this sample, this clonotype turned up a few times. This chain connects TRBV5-1 to TRBJ2-1; 13 positions agree with TRBD2. This CDR3 has 14 residues. Germline V gene lookup returns CDR1 SGHRS and CDR2 YFSETQ. Losses at the gene ends were 6 bases for V and 5 bases for J; bases not matched to a gene: 2. CDR3 protein: CASTGLAGNNEQFF. The CDR3 coding sequence is TGCGCCAGCACGGGACTAGCGGGGAACAATGAGCAGTTCTTC.

This sequence joins TRBV4-1 and TRBJ2-1; 14 bases align to TRBD2. The J segment lost 8 bases and the V segment lost 1 base, leaving 10 bases of the junction unmatched. The CDR3 has 18 amino acids. CDR1 and CDR2 from the germline V gene are MGHRA and YSYEKL. For the CDR3, the DNA is TGCGCCAGCAGCCAAGCGGGACTAGCGGGGGCACGGGGGGATGAGCAGTTCTTC. Translating gives CASSQAGLAGARGDEQFF.